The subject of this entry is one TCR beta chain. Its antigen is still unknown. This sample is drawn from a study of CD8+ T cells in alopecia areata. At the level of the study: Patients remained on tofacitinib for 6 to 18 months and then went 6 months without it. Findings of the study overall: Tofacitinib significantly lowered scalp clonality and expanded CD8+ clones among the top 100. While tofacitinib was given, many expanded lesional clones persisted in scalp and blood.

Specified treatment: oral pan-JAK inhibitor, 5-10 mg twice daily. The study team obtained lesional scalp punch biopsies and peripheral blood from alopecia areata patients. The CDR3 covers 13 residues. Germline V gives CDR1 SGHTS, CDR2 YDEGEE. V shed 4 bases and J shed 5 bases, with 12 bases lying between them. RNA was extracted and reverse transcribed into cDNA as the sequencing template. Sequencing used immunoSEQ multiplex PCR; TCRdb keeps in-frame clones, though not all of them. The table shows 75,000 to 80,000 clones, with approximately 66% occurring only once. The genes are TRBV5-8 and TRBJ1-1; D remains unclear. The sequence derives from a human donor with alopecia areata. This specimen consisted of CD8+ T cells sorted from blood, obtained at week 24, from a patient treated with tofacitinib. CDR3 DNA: TGTGCCAGCAGCGGCTATTATGGGACTGAAGCTTTCTTT. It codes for CASSGYYGTEAFF.